This T cell receptor beta chain comes out of a study of cytomegalovirus exposure and HLA in healthy donors. Study results and caveats: Earlier analysis found most TCR beta V segments productive about 90% or about 30% of the time. TCR association rates varied by HLA locus in a later analysis, with DRB1 highest and HLA-C lowest. The study listed approximately 160 cytomegalovirus-associated TCR beta chains.

Germline V lookup: CDR1 SGHVS, CDR2 FQNEAQ. V dropped 3 bases and J dropped 4 bases, with 9 bases sitting between them. The CDR3 sequence is 13 residues long. Each donor was healthy, and each was a bone marrow donor. PCR used 60 Vbeta primers and 13 Jbeta primers. Sequencing was performed with immunoSEQ multiplex PCR; in TCRdb, only in-frame clones are kept and a portion is missing. Across around 140,000 clones, the top ten clones capture around 2.4% of the sample. About this clone: Its antigen is still unknown.

Sequenced material: PBMCs. The V gene is TRBV7-8, the J gene TRBJ1-2; D is ambiguous. The source is a woman aged 18-35 years in good health and CMV-seronegative. The chain's CDR3 is CASSFGRSYGYTF. The CDR3, as DNA: TGTGCCAGCAGCTTCGGGAGATCCTATGGCTACACCTTC.